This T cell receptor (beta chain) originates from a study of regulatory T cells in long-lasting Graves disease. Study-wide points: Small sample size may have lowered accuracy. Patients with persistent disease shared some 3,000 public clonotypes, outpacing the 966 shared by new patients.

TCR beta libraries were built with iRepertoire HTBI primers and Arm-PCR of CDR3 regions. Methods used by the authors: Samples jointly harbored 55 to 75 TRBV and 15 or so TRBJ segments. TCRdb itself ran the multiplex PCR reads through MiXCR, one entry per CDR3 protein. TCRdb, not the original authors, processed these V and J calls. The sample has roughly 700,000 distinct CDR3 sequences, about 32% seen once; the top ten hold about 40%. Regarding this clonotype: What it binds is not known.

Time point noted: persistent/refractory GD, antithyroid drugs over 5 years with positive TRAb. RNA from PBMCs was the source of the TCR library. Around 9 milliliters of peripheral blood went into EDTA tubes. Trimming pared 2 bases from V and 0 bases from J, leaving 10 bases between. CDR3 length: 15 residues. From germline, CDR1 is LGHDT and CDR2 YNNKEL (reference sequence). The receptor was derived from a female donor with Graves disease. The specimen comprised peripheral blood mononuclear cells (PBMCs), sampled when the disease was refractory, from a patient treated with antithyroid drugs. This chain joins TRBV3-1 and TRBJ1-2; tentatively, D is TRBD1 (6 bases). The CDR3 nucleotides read TGTGCCAGCAGCCAATGGGACACGACTAACTATGGCTACACCTTC. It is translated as CASSQWDTTNYGYTF.